A single sample is the source of the 17 T cell receptor beta chains below, sequenced in a study of regulatory T cells in long-lasting Graves disease. Combining iRepertoire HTBI primers with Arm-PCR of CDR3 regions, the authors built TCR beta libraries. TCRdb called the multiplex PCR reads again in MiXCR, with one record for every CDR3 protein. The sample lists around 480,000 distinct CDR3 sequences; 15% to 20% were seen once. Time point denoted: newly diagnosed GD, antithyroid drugs for less than 3 months. The TCR library was made from RNA extracted from PBMCs. This sample also belongs to another study, concerning T cells in Graves' hyperthyroidism and ophthalmopathy.

Sample: peripheral blood mononuclear cells (PBMCs), taken at new diagnosis, from a patient treated with antithyroid drugs. The receptors come from a man aged 35 to 55 with Graves disease.

The chain combines TRBV19 with TRBJ2-2, with D perhaps TRBD1 or TRBD2 (7 bases each). This CDR3 is 15 amino acids long. The germline V and J ends were trimmed by 7 bases and 6 bases, with 18 bases remaining between them. Germline V gene lookup returns CDR1 LNHDA and CDR2 SQIVND (reference sequence). The CDR3 DNA is TGTGCCAGTACCACAGGGGAGGGTGTCGCCGGGGAGCTGTTTTTT. Encoded protein: CASTTGEGVAGELFF.

This clonotype was counted many times. V usage is TRBV12-5 and J usage is TRBJ2-7, with D perhaps TRBD1 (5 bases). This CDR3 is built from 12 residues. V lost 5 bases, J lost 0 bases, and 5 bases lay in between. From germline, CDR1 is LGHNT and CDR2 FRNRAP. CDR3 DNA: TGTGCTAGTGGTACAGGCTCCTACGAGCAGTACTTC. Translation: CASGTGSYEQYF.

This clonotype was seen many times. The J gene is TRBJ2-5, the V gene TRBV15; D might be TRBD1 (5 bases). The CDR3 is 16 residues long. V was cut by 0 bases and J by 5 bases, with 16 bases left in between. Germline CDR1 LNHNV, CDR2 YYDKDF (reference sequence). The CDR3 region has the DNA TGTGCCACCAGCAGAGACCCCAGACAGAGAGTGGAGACCCAGTACTTC. Its protein product is CATSRDPRQRVETQYF.

The sample holds a few counts of this clonotype. The chain is built from TRBV24-1 and TRBJ1-1, with D perhaps TRBD1 (5 bases). The CDR3 extends over 13 amino acids. V was shortened by 4 bases and J by 4 bases, with 9 bases between the two germline ends. Germline values: CDR1 KGHDR, CDR2 SFDVKD. DNA for the CDR3: TGTGCCACCAGTGAGGGGGAGGCCACTGAAGCTTTCTTT. Translated, it gives CATSEGEATEAFF.

A few counts support this clonotype. This rearrangement joins TRBV19 to TRBJ2-2; a weak D match, TRBD1 (6 bases). Germline V gene sequence: CDR1 LNHDA, CDR2 SQIVND (reference sequence). The V gene lost 6 bases and the J gene lost 2 bases, with 13 bases spanning the gap. CDR3 length equals 15 residues. The CDR3 nucleotides read TGTGCCAGTAGCGCCAGGGGAGTCAACACCGGGGAGCTGTTTTTT. It translates to CASSARGVNTGELFF.

The chain joins TRBV12-3 or TRBV12-4 to TRBJ2-3, with 12 bases that match TRBD2. The CDR3 totals 21 residues. The V gene end was trimmed by 6 bases and the J gene end by 4 bases; junction bases not matched to a gene: 23. The DNA of the CDR3 is TGTGCCAGCAGCTTCCCAATTGGGGGGCCCCGGACTAGCGGGAACGCAGATACGCAGTATTTT. Encoded protein: CASSFPIGGPRTSGNADTQYF.

This clonotype was seen ten or more times. The J gene is TRBJ2-1, the V gene TRBV7-6; a possible D gene is TRBD1 (6 bases). The V gene's germline CDR1 is SGHVS and CDR2 FNYEAQ. The CDR3 is 14 residues long. Between the trimmed V and J ends, which lost 4 bases and 7 bases, there was a span of 14 bases. The CDR3 reads CASSSRWGRNEQFF. The CDR3 region has the DNA TGTGCCAGCAGCTCACGGTGGGGGCGAAATGAGCAGTTCTTC.

This clonotype has at least ten counts. The rearrangement links TRBV30 to TRBJ1-5; D gene ambiguous. The length of the CDR3 is 13 residues. Germline CDR1 and CDR2: GTSNPN and SVGIG (reference sequence). V lost 0 bases, J lost 13 bases, and 16 bases lay in between. CDR3 nucleotide sequence: TGTGCCTGGAGTGTCGGAGCGCTCTTTCCGCAGCATTTT. This translates into CAWSVGALFPQHF.

This clonotype was found many times. The chain employs TRBV5-1 and TRBJ2-1; maybe TRBD1 (6 bases). V was pared by 0 bases and J by 7 bases, with 11 bases between. The germline gives CDR1 SGHRS, CDR2 YFSETQ. The CDR3 covers 14 residues. In DNA, the CDR3 is TGCGCCAGCAGCTTGGCCGTGACAGGTAATGAGCAGTTCTTC. This codes for CASSLAVTGNEQFF. Together with reference TRBV5-1 and TRBJ2-1, the CDR3 gives the full variable domain: KAGVTQTPRYLIKTRGQQVTLSCSPISGHRSVSWYQQTPGQGLQFLFEYFSETQRNKGNFPGRFSGRQFSNSRSEMNVSTLELGDSALYLCASSLAVTGNEQFFGPGTRLTVL.

This clonotype was counted ten times or more. The V gene is TRBV11-2, the J gene TRBJ1-3, with unresolved D. Germline CDR1 and CDR2: SGHAT and FQNNGV. The CDR3 is made up of 14 amino acids. V lost 5 bases, J lost 0 bases, and 8 bases lay in between. As DNA, the CDR3 is TGTGCCAGCAGCCCCGCCGTCTCTGGAAACACCATATATTTT. This translates into CASSPAVSGNTIYF.

This clonotype was seen many times. The chain carries TRBV7-9 and TRBJ2-5; 7 bases line up with TRBD1. In germline, CDR1 is SEHNR, CDR2 FQNEAQ (reference sequence). With 5 bases clipped from V and 2 bases from J, the junction kept 8 bases outside the gene matches. There are 15 residues in the CDR3. CDR3 coding DNA: TGTGCCAGCAGCCAGACCCGGGACAGACAAGAGACCCAGTACTTC. Translated: CASSQTRDRQETQYF. The entire variable domain, with the rest obtained from reference TRBV7-9 and TRBJ2-5, is as follows: DTGVSQNPRHKITKRGQNVTFRCDPISEHNRLYWYRQTLGQGPEFLTYFQNEAQLEKSRLLSDRFSAERPKGSFSTLEIQRTEQGDSAMYLCASSQTRDRQETQYFGPGTRLLVL.

As concerns this clonotype: The junction differs from germline at one of its ends, possibly a read error. The chain combines TRBV11-2 with TRBJ2-2; TRBD2 matches 8 bases. Per the germline V gene, CDR1 is SGHAT and CDR2 is FQNNGV. The CDR3 has 13 amino acids. CDR3 protein: CASSLAGPGEPFF. DNA for the CDR3: TGTGCCAGCAGCCTAGCGGGCCCCGGGGAGCCGTTTTTT.

On this clonotype itself: A far larger clone differs by one base, so this is likely a read error. The V call is TRBV7-7, the J call TRBJ2-1; either TRBD1 or TRBD2 may supply D (5 bases each). The J call may be in error: the DNA end matches TRBJ2-5 better. The CDR3 sequence is 18 residues long. Germline CDR1 and CDR2: SSHAT and FNYEAQ (reference sequence). The CDR3 DNA is TGTGCTTGCAGCTTAGGATCAGCCGAGGGGATCAGTAGGGAGACCCAGTACTTC. The encoded protein is CACSLGSAEGISRETQYF.

This clonotype has ten or more counts. The gene calls are TRBV20-1 and TRBJ2-3; possible D gene TRBD2, 5 bases. V gave up 5 bases and J gave up 3 bases, with 6 bases separating them. The V gene's germline CDR1 is DFQATT and CDR2 SNEGSKA (reference sequence). The CDR3 extends over 11 amino acids. The DNA for the CDR3 is TGCAGTGCTCTAGCAACAGATACGCAGTATTTT. It translates to CSALATDTQYF.

The chain uses TRBV24-1 and TRBJ2-5; 11 bases line up with TRBD2. Trimming cost V 5 bases and J 2 bases; bases outside gene matches: 15. Germline values: CDR1 KGHDR, CDR2 SFDVKD. There are 19 residues in the CDR3. CDR3 sequence (DNA): TGTGCCACCAGTGCTCCCGGGAGGATGCGACTAGCGGGACAAGAGACCCAGTACTTC. The encoded protein is CATSAPGRMRLAGQETQYF.

This rearrangement joins TRBV29-1 to TRBJ1-5, with a weak D call TRBD1 (6 bases). The V and J ends lost 4 bases and 3 bases respectively, with 13 bases between them. Looked up from germline, CDR1 is SQVTM and CDR2 is ANQGSEA. The CDR3 runs to 14 residues. The CDR3 reads CSVASTGINQPQHF. The CDR3 region has the DNA TGCAGCGTTGCCTCCACAGGGATCAATCAGCCCCAGCATTTT.

In its sample, this clonotype was seen many times. The chain recombines TRBV5-1 with TRBJ1-4, with D possibly being TRBD1 (5 bases). In germline, CDR1 is SGHRS, CDR2 YFSETQ. Deletions cut 5 bases from V and 4 bases from J, with 15 bases between. The CDR3 has 15 amino acids. The CDR3 protein is CASSPERGVNEKLFF. The CDR3 DNA sequence: TGCGCCAGCAGTCCGGAGCGGGGCGTTAATGAAAAACTGTTTTTT.